A selection of T cell receptor beta chains follows, all from one sample in a study of blood T cell repertoires in COVID-19. Profiled with immunoSEQ multiplex PCR; TCRdb holds only in-frame clones, not every one. The sample holds about 180,000 clones, 89% seen once. Material for sequencing was PBMCs or T cells enriched from blood (not recorded which). These receptors all stem from a woman in her thirties or forties with acute COVID-19. CDR3s include the opening cysteine and the closing phenylalanine or tryptophan. D genes are given only for firm matches. The size of a clone is reported for some rows only, either as once, few or many, or as a class for expanded clones.

cdr3_length j_call d_call clone_size v_call cdr3_aa cdr3_nt
13 TRBJ2-1 TRBD1 NA TRBV19 CASSLQGAGEQFF TGTGCCAGTAGCCTCCAGGGGGCCGGGGAGCAGTTCTTC
17 TRBJ2-7 NA NA TRBV19 CASSTRTKASGGSPQYF TGTGCCAGTAGTACAAGAACTAAGGCGAGTGGAGGGAGCCCTCAGTACTTC
15 TRBJ2-3 TRBD2 NA TRBV20-1 CSASSGTTYTDTQYF TGCAGTGCTAGTTCCGGGACTACCTACACAGATACGCAGTATTTT
15 TRBJ2-7 TRBD1 NA TRBV7-2 CASSLAAGGLYEQYF TGTGCCAGCAGCTTAGCGGCAGGGGGTTTGTACGAGCAGTACTTC
14 TRBJ1-5 TRBD1 NA TRBV18 CASSLGQGNQPQHF TGTGCCAGCTCACTGGGACAGGGCAATCAGCCCCAGCATTTT
18 TRBJ2-1 TRBD2 NA TRBV3-1/TRBV3-2 CASSQDQDGRGVYNEQFF TGTGCCAGCAGCCAAGATCAGGACGGGCGGGGGGTTTACAATGAGCAGTTCTTC
16 TRBJ2-7 NA NA TRBV6-2/TRBV6-3 CASSTGRVSPIYEQYF TGTGCCAGCAGTACAGGGAGGGTATCCCCTATCTACGAGCAGTACTTC
15 TRBJ2-5 NA NA TRBV5-1 CASSLRAGLSETQYF TGCGCCAGCAGCTTAAGGGCAGGGCTCTCGGAGACCCAGTACTTC
14 TRBJ2-7 NA NA TRBV5-4 CASSFHGGSGEQYF TGTGCCAGCAGCTTTCACGGCGGTTCCGGCGAGCAGTACTTC
14 TRBJ1-1 NA NA TRBV15 CATSRGAGRTEAFF TGTGCCACCAGCAGAGGAGCAGGTCGAACTGAAGCTTTCTTT
14 TRBJ1-4 NA once TRBV5-1 CASSLGGPSEKLFF TGCGCCAGCAGCTTGGGTGGCCCTTCTGAAAAACTGTTTTTT
16 TRBJ2-7 TRBD2 NA TRBV24-1 CATSDTRGGRPYEQYF TGTGCCACCAGTGATACCCGGGGGGGCCGTCCCTACGAGCAGTACTTC
17 TRBJ1-5 TRBD1 NA TRBV3-1/TRBV3-2 CASDSDRGRPYNQPQHF TGTGCCAGCGACTCTGACAGGGGGCGCCCCTACAATCAGCCCCAGCATTTT
15 TRBJ2-1 NA NA TRBV7-2 CASSLGAGSYNEQFF TGTGCCAGCAGCTTGGGAGCGGGCTCCTACAATGAGCAGTTCTTC
14 TRBJ2-1 NA once TRBV2 CASNRGFSYNEQFF TGTGCCAGCAATAGGGGATTCTCCTACAATGAGCAGTTCTTC
15 TRBJ1-6 NA NA TRBV28 CASSFTGSYNSPLHF TGTGCCAGCAGTTTTACGGGGTCCTATAATTCACCCCTCCACTTT
15 TRBJ1-1 NA once TRBV5-4 CASRTSPDRNTEAFF TGTGCCAGCAGGACCAGCCCCGACAGGAACACTGAAGCTTTCTTT
15 TRBJ1-1 NA NA TRBV28 CASSPWGTYNTEAFF TGTGCCAGCAGTCCCTGGGGGACATATAACACTGAAGCTTTCTTT
15 TRBJ1-4 NA NA TRBV5-1 CASSPDRPTNEKLFF TGCGCCAGCAGCCCGGACAGACCAACTAATGAAAAACTGTTTTTT
14 TRBJ1-5 TRBD1 NA TRBV18 CASSPNGQGVPQHF TGTGCCAGCTCACCAAATGGACAGGGGGTGCCCCAGCATTTT
15 TRBJ2-1 NA NA TRBV6-2/TRBV6-3 CASSYRQGVTNEQFF TGTGCCAGCAGTTACAGGCAGGGCGTAACCAATGAGCAGTTCTTC
15 TRBJ1-4 NA NA TRBV27 CASSLLRSQNEKLFF TGTGCCAGCAGTTTACTCAGGTCTCAAAATGAAAAACTGTTTTTT
16 TRBJ2-7 NA NA TRBV4-2 CASSQEYQMASYEQYF TGTGCCAGCAGCCAAGAATATCAGATGGCATCCTACGAGCAGTACTTC
14 TRBJ2-3 NA once TRBV2 CASSRARRGDTQYF TGTGCCAGCAGCCGGGCCAGAAGGGGAGATACGCAGTATTTT
14 TRBJ1-2 NA NA TRBV28 CASSLSPGQVSYTF TGTGCCAGCAGTTTATCCCCAGGCCAGGTTAGCTACACCTTC
16 TRBJ2-1 TRBD2 NA TRBV5-1 CASRWTSGNSYNEQFF TGCGCCAGCAGATGGACTAGCGGGAACTCCTACAATGAGCAGTTCTTC
16 TRBJ2-5 NA NA TRBV28 CASRPLGGEFKETQYF TGTGCCAGCAGACCCTTAGGGGGGGAGTTTAAAGAGACCCAGTACTTC
15 TRBJ2-7 NA NA TRBV29-1 CSVDGRGSGSYEQYF TGCAGCGTTGACGGGCGGGGCAGTGGCTCCTACGAGCAGTACTTC
16 TRBJ2-3 TRBD2 NA TRBV5-1 CASSLESSGSSDTQYF TGCGCCAGCAGCTTGGAGTCTAGCGGGAGTTCAGATACGCAGTATTTT
18 TRBJ2-2 TRBD1 few TRBV28 CASSSNRGWNEDTGELFF TGTGCCAGCAGTTCTAACAGGGGTTGGAACGAGGACACCGGGGAGCTGTTTTTT
15 TRBJ2-1 TRBD2 NA TRBV28 CASSAAGATYNEQFF TGTGCCAGCAGCGCTGCGGGAGCTACCTACAATGAGCAGTTCTTC
15 TRBJ2-1 TRBD1 NA TRBV5-1 CASSLSQGAYNEQFF TGCGCCAGCAGCTTGTCACAGGGGGCCTACAATGAGCAGTTCTTC
15 TRBJ2-5 TRBD2 NA TRBV4-1 CASSQTSGGAETQYF TGCGCCAGCAGCCAGACTAGCGGGGGGGCTGAGACCCAGTACTTC
14 TRBJ2-5 TRBD1 NA TRBV5-6 CASSDPGQQETQYF TGTGCCAGCAGCGATCCGGGACAGCAAGAGACCCAGTACTTC
13 TRBJ1-1 NA NA TRBV12-3/TRBV12-4 CASSLVEGAEAFF TGTGCCAGCAGTTTAGTAGAGGGGGCTGAAGCTTTCTTT
15 TRBJ2-3 TRBD1 NA TRBV11-3 CASSLRTGSTDTQYF TGTGCCAGCAGCTTAAGGACAGGGTCCACAGATACGCAGTATTTT
13 TRBJ2-7 NA NA TRBV2 CASTIDSSYEQYF TGTGCCAGCACCATCGACAGCTCCTACGAGCAGTACTTC
14 TRBJ1-4 NA few TRBV7-9 CASSLGGANEKLFF TGTGCCAGCAGCTTAGGGGGGGCTAATGAAAAACTGTTTTTT
15 TRBJ2-1 TRBD1 once TRBV3-1/TRBV3-2 CASSQGQGEENEQFF TGTGCCAGCAGCCAGGGACAGGGGGAAGAGAATGAGCAGTTCTTC
15 TRBJ1-4 TRBD1 once TRBV27 CASSLSRGENEKLFF TGTGCCAGCAGCCTCAGCAGGGGGGAGAATGAAAAACTGTTTTTT
18 TRBJ2-5 NA NA TRBV5-1 CASSLAQGPRSYQETQYF TGCGCCAGCAGCTTGGCGCAGGGGCCCCGCTCGTACCAAGAGACCCAGTACTTC
17 TRBJ2-2 TRBD2 once TRBV6-1 CASSERPSGGKEGELFF TGTGCCAGCAGTGAAAGGCCTAGCGGGGGCAAAGAGGGGGAGCTGTTTTTT
16 TRBJ2-7 TRBD1 NA TRBV7-8 CASSSYRDRATYEQYF TGTGCCAGCAGCTCGTACCGGGACAGGGCAACCTACGAGCAGTACTTC
14 TRBJ2-7 NA NA TRBV30 CAWSVGSSSYEQYF TGTGCCTGGAGTGTGGGGAGTTCGTCTTACGAGCAGTACTTC
14 TRBJ2-7 TRBD1 NA TRBV30 CAWSGTGLPYEQYF TGTGCCTGGAGTGGGACAGGTCTACCCTACGAGCAGTACTTC
15 TRBJ2-1 NA few TRBV4-3 CASSQDTGSYNEQFF TGCGCCAGCAGCCAAGATACGGGATCCTACAATGAGCAGTTCTTC
16 TRBJ2-1 TRBD2 once TRBV27 CASRRLAGGSYNEQFF TGTGCCAGCAGGAGACTAGCGGGGGGCTCCTACAATGAGCAGTTCTTC
19 TRBJ2-1 TRBD1 NA TRBV5-1 CASSPRTGGGFGSYNEQFF TGCGCCAGCAGCCCACGGACAGGGGGCGGTTTCGGCTCCTACAATGAGCAGTTCTTC
15 TRBJ1-6 TRBD1 few TRBV7-8 CASSSRTGANSPLHF TGTGCCAGCAGCTCGAGGACAGGGGCGAATTCACCCCTCCACTTT
15 TRBJ2-5 TRBD2 NA TRBV24-1 CATSVIAGGEETQYF TGTGCCACCAGTGTCATAGCGGGGGGGGAAGAGACCCAGTACTTC
15 TRBJ1-4 TRBD1 NA TRBV15 CATSRKGTAGEKLFF TGTGCCACCAGCAGAAAGGGGACAGCGGGTGAAAAACTGTTTTTT
13 TRBJ2-5 TRBD2 once TRBV7-2 CASSSRGGETQYF TGTGCCAGCAGCTCTCGGGGGGGTGAGACCCAGTACTTC
15 TRBJ2-7 TRBD2 NA TRBV5-4 CASSLGLAGVYEQYF TGTGCCAGCAGCTTGGGCCTAGCGGGAGTTTATGAGCAGTACTTC
15 TRBJ2-7 NA NA TRBV13 CASSTSGGGFYEQYF TGTGCCAGCAGCACTTCAGGTGGTGGTTTCTACGAGCAGTACTTC
14 TRBJ2-2 NA NA TRBV27 CASRRDRNTGELFF TGTGCCAGCAGGCGGGACCGCAACACCGGGGAGCTGTTTTTT
15 TRBJ1-4 NA once TRBV5-5 CASSLIQGTNEKLFF TGTGCCAGCAGCTTGATTCAGGGAACTAATGAAAAACTGTTTTTT
18 TRBJ2-1 TRBD2 NA TRBV3-1/TRBV3-2 CASSPAARSGSSYNEQFF TGTGCCAGCAGCCCCGCCGCCCGTAGCGGGAGCTCCTACAATGAGCAGTTCTTC
15 TRBJ1-2 NA NA TRBV6-6 CASSGQPLSWDGYTF TGTGCCAGCAGTGGACAGCCTCTTTCTTGGGATGGCTACACCTTC
14 TRBJ2-7 TRBD2 NA TRBV13 CASSSPPGRYEQYF TGTGCCAGCAGCTCCCCCCCCGGGAGGTACGAGCAGTACTTC